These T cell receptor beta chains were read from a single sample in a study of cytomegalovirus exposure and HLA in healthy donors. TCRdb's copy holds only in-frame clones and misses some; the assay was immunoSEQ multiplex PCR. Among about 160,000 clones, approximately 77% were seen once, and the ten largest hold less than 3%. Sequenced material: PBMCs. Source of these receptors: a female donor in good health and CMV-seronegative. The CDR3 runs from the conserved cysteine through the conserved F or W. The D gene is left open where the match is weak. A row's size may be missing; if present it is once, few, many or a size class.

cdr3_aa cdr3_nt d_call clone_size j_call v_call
CASSRYRSSYEQYF TGTGCCAGTAGTCGCTACCGAAGCTCCTACGAGCAGTACTTC . . TRBJ2-7 TRBV19
CASSGLGTVYGYTF TGTGCCAGCAGCGGCCTTGGGACAGTTTATGGCTACACCTTC TRBD1 . TRBJ1-2 TRBV9
CASRPTSGPYEQYF TGTGCCAGCAGGCCCACTAGCGGCCCCTACGAGCAGTACTTC TRBD2 . TRBJ2-7 TRBV28
CASSQARPEGPDTQYF TGTGCCAGCAGCCAAGCTAGGCCGGAGGGCCCAGATACGCAGTATTTT . . TRBJ2-3 TRBV14
CASSVGTNYEQYF TGTGCCAGCAGTGTCGGGACAAACTACGAGCAGTACTTC . . TRBJ2-7 TRBV6-1
CASSARDRPDYGYTF TGTGCCAGCAGCGCCCGTGACAGACCAGACTATGGCTACACCTTC . few TRBJ1-2 TRBV9
CASSFRGQVGEQFF TGTGCCAGCAGCTTTCGAGGACAGGTAGGGGAGCAGTTCTTC TRBD1 . TRBJ2-1 TRBV7-8
CASSQEPGQGGYEQYF TGCGCCAGCAGCCAAGAGCCGGGACAGGGCGGCTACGAGCAGTACTTC TRBD1 few TRBJ2-7 TRBV4-3
CASSMVGGDYGYTF TGTGCCAGTAGTATGGTAGGGGGCGACTATGGCTACACCTTC TRBD1 . TRBJ1-2 TRBV19
CASSVGGTKAYEQYF TGTGCCAGCAGCGTAGGTGGAACTAAAGCATACGAGCAGTACTTC . few TRBJ2-7 TRBV9
CASSDRTGGWDTQYF TGTGCCAGCAGTGATAGGACAGGGGGATGGGATACGCAGTATTTT TRBD1 . TRBJ2-3 TRBV2
CASSPQGGIGLEQYF TGTGCCAGTAGTCCTCAAGGGGGAATCGGCCTCGAGCAGTACTTC . few TRBJ2-7 TRBV19
CASSPPGLAGSTQYF TGTGCCAGCTCGCCACCGGGACTAGCGGGGAGTACGCAGTATTTT TRBD2 . TRBJ2-3 TRBV18
CASSSSGSTDTQYF TGTGCCAGCAGCTCCAGCGGGAGCACAGATACGCAGTATTTT . few TRBJ2-3 TRBV7-6
CASSEQGTGELFF TGTGCCAGCAGTGAGCAGGGCACCGGGGAGCTGTTTTTT . . TRBJ2-2 TRBV6-4
CSVVEGTDTQYF TGCAGCGTTGTGGAGGGGACAGATACGCAGTATTTT . . TRBJ2-3 TRBV29-1
CSVKFEANQPQHF TGCAGCGTTAAGTTTGAGGCAAATCAGCCCCAGCATTTT . . TRBJ1-5 TRBV29-1
CASRARTGLHEQYF TGTGCCAGCAGAGCACGGACAGGGCTCCACGAGCAGTACTTC TRBD1 . TRBJ2-7 TRBV27
CASTPPGGAREQYF TGTGCCAGCACTCCCCCGGGGGGGGCCCGTGAGCAGTACTTC TRBD2 . TRBJ2-7 TRBV28
CASSVTPRSRATGKSGNTIYF TGTGCCAGCAGCGTAACCCCCCGTAGTAGAGCGACAGGGAAGTCTGGAAACACCATATATTTT TRBD1 . TRBJ1-3 TRBV9
CAWRELAEQFF TGTGCCTGGAGAGAACTAGCTGAGCAGTTCTTC . . TRBJ2-1 TRBV30
CASSKTRVTYEQYF TGTGCCAGCAGCAAGACCAGGGTGACCTACGAGCAGTACTTC . . TRBJ2-7 TRBV21-1
CASSDGGQNEQFF TGTGCCAGCAGTGACGGGGGTCAAAATGAGCAGTTCTTC . . TRBJ2-1 TRBV2
CASSLDGGYNEQFF TGTGCCAGCAGCTTAGACGGGGGCTACAATGAGCAGTTCTTC . . TRBJ2-1 TRBV7-9
CASSQDLGPYGYTF TGTGCCAGCAGCCAAGATCTGGGGCCATATGGCTACACCTTC . . TRBJ1-2 TRBV4-2
CASSQDRGAGQYF TGTGCCAGCAGCCAAGATCGTGGGGCTGGGCAGTATTTT . few TRBJ2-3 TRBV4-2
CASAKEYLPSDTQYF TGTGCCAGCGCCAAAGAGTACCTGCCCTCAGATACGCAGTATTTT . . TRBJ2-3 TRBV5-8
CASSVLAGGPTQYF TGTGCCAGCAGTGTACTAGCGGGAGGGCCGACCCAGTACTTC TRBD2 . TRBJ2-5 TRBV25-1
CASSVAGSNTGELFF TGTGCCAGTAGTGTAGCGGGGTCGAACACCGGGGAGCTGTTTTTT TRBD2 . TRBJ2-2 TRBV19
CASSPGTAYNEQFF TGTGCCAGCTCACCAGGGACAGCCTACAATGAGCAGTTCTTC TRBD1 . TRBJ2-1 TRBV18
CASSPGQDLNEKLFF TGTGCCAGCAGTCCCGGACAGGACCTTAATGAAAAACTGTTTTTT TRBD1 . TRBJ1-4 TRBV28
CASSPISGRGSYEQYF TGTGCCAGCAGCCCCATCAGCGGGAGGGGCTCCTACGAGCAGTACTTC TRBD2 . TRBJ2-7 TRBV4-2
CAWTTRGTPLHF TGTGCCTGGACCACTAGGGGGACACCCCTCCACTTT . . TRBJ1-6 TRBV30
CASSSRGSQGEQYF TGTGCCAGCAGCTCGAGGGGGTCTCAGGGCGAGCAGTACTTC . few TRBJ2-7 TRBV7-9
CASSLGTGEAFF TGTGCCAGCTCACTAGGGACAGGCGAAGCTTTCTTT TRBD1 . TRBJ1-1 TRBV18
CASSLGYREEQYF TGTGCCAGCAGCTTAGGATACAGGGAAGAGCAGTACTTC . . TRBJ2-7 TRBV7-8